The 14 T cell receptor beta chains listed next were all sequenced from one sample in a study of technical replicates of blood from four donors. TCRdb's table, derived via immunoSEQ multiplex PCR, lists solely in-frame clones and lacks some. Of 87,000 or so clones listed, more than 85% are singletons. The sequencing sample was made of T cells isolated from PBMCs. All receptors come from a human donor in good health.

The J gene is TRBJ1-1, the V gene TRBV11-2; D is perhaps TRBD1 (6 bases). Germline CDR1 and CDR2: SGHAT and FQNNGV. V was clipped by 2 bases and J by 11 bases, with 12 bases between them. The CDR3 spans 12 residues. The CDR3 DNA reads TGTGCCAGCAGCTTACTTGGGCAGGGGGCTTTCTTT. Residues: CASSLLGQGAFF.

As to this clone: At one end the junction does not follow the germline gene, possibly because of a read error. V usage is TRBV11-2 and J usage is TRBJ1-3, with 7 positions matching TRBD1. The CDR3 extends over 15 amino acids. Germline CDR1 and CDR2: SGHAT and FQNNGV. The CDR3 reads CASSLTGISRNTIYF. CDR3 in DNA: TGTGCCAGCAGCCTGACAGGGATCTCTAGAAACACCATATATTTT.

The chain has TRBV7-2 and TRBJ2-5; 8 nucleotides agree with TRBD2. Germline V gene data show CDR1 as SGHTA and CDR2 as FQGNSA. The CDR3 has 15 residues. V gave up 5 bases and J gave up 3 bases; unmatched junction bases: 8. The CDR3: CASSIASGSKETQYF. CDR3 bases: TGTGCCAGCAGCATTGCTAGCGGGTCAAAAGAGACCCAGTACTTC.

This chain joins TRBV5-4 and TRBJ2-7; 7 nucleotides match TRBD2. This CDR3 region has 18 residues. The germline V gene has CDR1 SGHNT and CDR2 YYREEE (reference sequence). V shed 4 bases and J 3 bases; nucleotides not matched to a gene: 19. In nucleotides, the CDR3 is TGTGCCAGCAGCCGGGGGATGGCGGGAGCAAACTCTAACTACGAGCAGTACTTC. Protein product: CASSRGMAGANSNYEQYF. Full variable domain (rest looked up from reference TRBV5-4 and TRBJ2-7): ETGVTQSPTHLIKTRGQQVTLRCSSQSGHNTVSWYQQALGQGPQFIFQYYREEENGRGNFPPRFSGLQFPNYSSELNVNALELDDSALYLCASSRGMAGANSNYEQYFGPGTRLTVT.

J is TRBJ2-7 and V is TRBV7-6, with 7 bases aligning to TRBD2. J gave up 6 bases and V 2 bases, and 13 bases lay outside the gene matches. Germline values: CDR1 SGHVS, CDR2 FNYEAQ. This CDR3 has 16 residues. This CDR3 reads CASSLFARLAFSEQYF. CDR3 nucleotides: TGTGCCAGCAGCTTATTTGCTAGACTAGCCTTTAGCGAGCAGTACTTC.

This clone occurred once. The J gene is TRBJ1-2, the V gene TRBV30; D not resolved. V was shortened by 5 bases and J by 4 bases, with 17 bases between the two germline ends. Germline V lookup: CDR1 GTSNPN, CDR2 SVGIG (reference sequence). This CDR3 comprises 14 residues. The CDR3, as DNA: TGTGCCTGGGTTCGGACTGACCTAATCTATGGCTACACCTTC. This sequence encodes CAWVRTDLIYGYTF. Full variable domain (rest looked up from reference TRBV30 and TRBJ1-2): SQTIHQWPATLVQPVGSPLSLECTVEGTSNPNLYWYRQAAGRGLQLLFYSVGIGQISSEVPQNLSASRPQDRQFILSSKKLLLSDSGFYLCAWVRTDLIYGYTFGSGTRLTVV.

The genes are TRBV19 and TRBJ2-5; D is undetermined. This CDR3 spans 11 amino acids. CDR1 and CDR2 from the germline V gene are LNHDA and SQIVND (reference sequence). V was pared by 3 bases and J by 3 bases, with 2 bases between. CDR3 protein: CASSIEETQYF. CDR3 nucleotide sequence: TGTGCCAGTAGTATCGAAGAGACCCAGTACTTC.

V usage is TRBV28 and J usage is TRBJ2-1; 11 nucleotides line up with TRBD2. The CDR3 is 18 amino acids. Germline V gives CDR1 MDHEN, CDR2 SYDVKM. Trimming cost V 3 bases and J 5 bases; bases outside gene matches: 12. The CDR3: CASSLRPPSGRKNNEQFF. The DNA for the CDR3 is TGTGCCAGCAGTTTGAGACCGCCTAGCGGGAGGAAGAACAATGAGCAGTTCTTC.

The V gene is TRBV7-8, the J gene TRBJ2-7; 14 bases agree with TRBD2. CDR3 length equals 17 residues. J lost 4 bases, V lost 2 bases, and 7 bases had no gene match. Germline V gene lookup returns CDR1 SGHVS and CDR2 FQNEAQ. In nucleotides, the CDR3 is TGTGCCAGCAGCTTAATCTCCGGGACTAGCGGGGGATACGAGCAGTACTTC. This gives the protein CASSLISGTSGGYEQYF.

This clone was seen a single time. This sequence joins TRBV5-6 and TRBJ2-7; 12 positions match TRBD2. CDR1 is SGHDT, CDR2 YYEEEE, per germline. CDR3 size: 14 residues. V shed 0 bases, J shed 7 bases, and the junction held 2 bases outside the gene matches. DNA for the CDR3: TGTGCCAGCAGCTTGGGACTAGCGGGAGAAGAGCAGTACTTC. Amino acid sequence: CASSLGLAGEEQYF.

This chain joins TRBV6-5 and TRBJ2-7; 7 bases fit TRBD1. The trim removed 2 bases at V and 2 bases at J, leaving 9 bases unmatched. Germline CDR1 and CDR2: MNHEY and SVGAGI. The CDR3 extends over 16 amino acids. CDR3 in amino acids: CASSYPLAGGTYEQYF. CDR3 bases: TGTGCCAGCAGTTACCCCTTGGCAGGGGGAACCTACGAGCAGTACTTC.

This sequence joins TRBV27 and TRBJ2-7; TRBD1 is a possible D gene (5 bases). The CDR3 spans 13 residues. Germline lookup yields CDR1 MNHEY and CDR2 SMNVEV (reference sequence). Deletions cut 8 bases from V and 6 bases from J, with 17 bases between. CDR3 sequence (DNA): TGTGCCAGCGCCTCAGGGAACCCTATCGAGCAGTACTTC. Translated, it gives CASASGNPIEQYF.

Comment on this clone: Other DNA sequences in the sample encode the same CDR3. The chain has TRBV7-2 and TRBJ2-7; maybe TRBD1 (5 bases). Trimming shortened V by 6 bases and J by 4 bases, and 10 bases separated the two germline ends. The germline CDR1 and CDR2 sequences are SGHTA and FQGNSA. The CDR3 runs 12 residues. This CDR3 is CASSRTGYEQYF. The CDR3, as DNA: TGTGCCAGCAGTCGCACAGGTTACGAGCAGTACTTC.

This clone was counted once. This chain links TRBV27 with TRBJ1-2; a weak D match, TRBD1 (5 bases). V lost 6 bases to trimming and J lost 2 bases, with 13 bases between them. The CDR3 totals 14 residues. Germline V lookup: CDR1 MNHEY, CDR2 SMNVEV (reference sequence). The CDR3 region has the DNA TGTGCCAGCAGCTTAGACAGAAGAAACTATGGCTACACCTTC. Its protein product is CASSLDRRNYGYTF.